This passage covers 9 T cell receptor beta chains from one sample sequenced in a study of blood T cell repertoires in COVID-19. Clones were sequenced by immunoSEQ multiplex PCR, and TCRdb holds only the in-frame ones, with some missing. Among around 160,000 clones listed, around 84% were seen once. Material for sequencing was peripheral blood. The source is a man between 60 and 70 years old with active or convalescent COVID-19.

The J gene is TRBJ2-7, the V gene TRBV27; a possible D gene is TRBD2 (6 bases). V was shortened by 3 bases and J by 3 bases, with 9 bases between the two germline ends. The CDR3 is 13 amino acids. Germline CDR1 and CDR2: MNHEY and SMNVEV (reference sequence). The CDR3 sequence is CASSFGRDYEQYF. The CDR3 DNA reads as TGTGCCAGCAGTTTCGGGCGGGACTACGAGCAGTACTTC.

The chain joins TRBV28 to TRBJ2-7; 14 bases agree with TRBD2. CDR3 length equals 16 residues. The germline CDR1 and CDR2 sequences are MDHEN and SYDVKM. With V trimmed by 7 bases and J by 6 bases, 11 bases remained unmatched. CDR3 sequence: CASTPPGLAGASEQYF. CDR3 DNA: TGTGCCAGCACTCCACCGGGACTAGCGGGAGCATCCGAGCAGTACTTC.

The chain carries TRBV2 and TRBJ2-1; 7 nucleotides match TRBD2. V lost 3 bases and J lost 5; bases outside the gene matches: 4. Germline V gives CDR1 SNHLY, CDR2 FYNNEI. The CDR3 runs to 14 residues. CDR3 sequence: CASSEGLQNNEQFF. The CDR3 DNA reads as TGTGCCAGCAGTGAGGGACTACAAAACAATGAGCAGTTCTTC.

The chain is built from TRBV7-2 and TRBJ1-5, with TRBD1 matching 10 bases. CDR3 length equals 16 residues. Germline V gene sequence: CDR1 SGHTA, CDR2 FQGNSA. The junction had 8 bases not matched to a gene; V was cut back by 5 bases and J by 4 bases. The CDR3, as DNA: TGTGCCAGCAGCCCAACGGGACAGGGGCGAAATCAGCCCCAGCATTTT. This codes for CASSPTGQGRNQPQHF.

The J gene is TRBJ1-5, the V gene TRBV7-2; D not certain. This CDR3 has 15 amino acids. Germline values: CDR1 SGHTA, CDR2 FQGNSA. Trimming shortened V by 4 bases and J by 4 bases, and 14 bases separated the two germline ends. The CDR3 loop is CASSSPFGRNQPQHF. Here the CDR3 DNA reads TGTGCCAGCAGCTCCCCCTTCGGGAGGAATCAGCCCCAGCATTTT.

The chain has TRBV6-2 or TRBV6-3 and TRBJ1-1, with 10 bases that match TRBD1. The CDR3 is 16 amino acids. The V and J ends lost 2 bases and 3 bases, in that order; junction bases with no gene match: 6. CDR1 and CDR2 from the germline V gene are MNHEY and SVGEGT. CDR3 loop: CASSYETGGADTEAFF. CDR3 nucleotide sequence: TGTGCCAGCAGTTACGAGACAGGGGGCGCGGACACTGAAGCTTTCTTT.

The rearrangement links TRBV2 to TRBJ1-4, with D hard to call. CDR1 is SNHLY, CDR2 FYNNEI, per germline. V was trimmed by 4 bases and J by 5 bases, leaving 8 bases between them. This CDR3 comprises 13 residues. The chain's CDR3 is CASSGQKNEKLFF. The CDR3 DNA is TGTGCCAGCAGTGGTCAGAAGAATGAAAAACTGTTTTTT.

V is TRBV5-6 and J is TRBJ2-1; the match to TRBD1 covers 8 bases. J was trimmed by 0 bases and V by 0 bases; bases with no gene match: 5. This CDR3 has 17 residues. Germline V gene sequence: CDR1 SGHDT, CDR2 YYEEEE. CDR3 in DNA: TGTGCCAGCAGCTTGGGGACAGGGATAAGCTCCTACAATGAGCAGTTCTTC. Translated: CASSLGTGISSYNEQFF. Looking up the rest from reference TRBV5-6 and TRBJ2-1 gives the full variable domain: DAGVTQSPTHLIKTRGQQVTLRCSPKSGHDTVSWYQQALGQGPQFIFQYYEEEERQRGNFPDRFSGHQFPNYSSELNVNALLLGDSALYLCASSLGTGISSYNEQFFGPGTRLTVL.

The V call is TRBV7-6, the J call TRBJ1-6; 8 bases fit TRBD1. The trim removed 2 bases at V and 8 bases at J, leaving 8 bases unmatched. CDR3 length equals 16 residues. Looked up from germline, CDR1 is SGHVS and CDR2 is FNYEAQ. CDR3 region: CASSLISGGVDSPLHF. CDR3 coding DNA: TGTGCCAGCAGCTTAATTTCAGGGGGCGTGGATTCACCCCTCCACTTT. Using reference TRBV7-6 and TRBJ1-6 for the parts outside the CDR3, the full variable domain is GAGVSQSPRYKVTKRGQDVALRCDPISGHVSLYWYRQALGQGPEFLTYFNYEAQQDKSGLPNDRFSAERPEGSISTLTIQRTEQRDSAMYRCASSLISGGVDSPLHFGNGTRLTVT.